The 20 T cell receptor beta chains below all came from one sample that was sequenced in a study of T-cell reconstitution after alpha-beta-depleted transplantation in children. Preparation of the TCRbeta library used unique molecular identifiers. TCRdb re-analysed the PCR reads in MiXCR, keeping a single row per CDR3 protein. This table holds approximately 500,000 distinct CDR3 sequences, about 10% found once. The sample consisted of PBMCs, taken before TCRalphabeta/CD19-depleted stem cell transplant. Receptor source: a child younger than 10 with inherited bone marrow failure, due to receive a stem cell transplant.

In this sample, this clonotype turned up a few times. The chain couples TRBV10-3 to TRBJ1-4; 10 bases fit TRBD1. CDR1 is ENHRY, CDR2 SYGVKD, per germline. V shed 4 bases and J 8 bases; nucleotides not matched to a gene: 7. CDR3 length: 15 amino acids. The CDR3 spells CAISGTGGGREKLFF. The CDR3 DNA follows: TGTGCCATCAGTGGGACAGGGGGAGGACGGGAAAAACTGTTTTTT.

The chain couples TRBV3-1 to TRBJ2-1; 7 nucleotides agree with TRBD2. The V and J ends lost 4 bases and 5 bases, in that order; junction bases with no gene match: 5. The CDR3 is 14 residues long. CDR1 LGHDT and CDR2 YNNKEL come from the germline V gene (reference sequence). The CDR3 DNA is TGTGCCAGCAGCCCTTCGACTAGCCACAATGAGCAGTTCTTC. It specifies CASSPSTSHNEQFF.

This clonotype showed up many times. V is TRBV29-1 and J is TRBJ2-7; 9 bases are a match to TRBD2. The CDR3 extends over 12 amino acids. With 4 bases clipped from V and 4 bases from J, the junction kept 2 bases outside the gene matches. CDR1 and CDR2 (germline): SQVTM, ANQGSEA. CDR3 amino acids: CSVVSGGYEQYF. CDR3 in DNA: TGCAGCGTTGTTAGCGGGGGATACGAGCAGTACTTC.

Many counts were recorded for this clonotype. CDR3 sequence: CSARNHYRVGNEQFF. The CDR3 bases are TGCAGTGCTAGAAACCATTACAGGGTCGGCAATGAGCAGTTCTTC. This rearrangement joins TRBV20-1 to TRBJ2-1; weak D call: TRBD1 (6 bases). Germline V gene lookup returns CDR1 DFQATT and CDR2 SNEGSKA (reference sequence). Trimming cost V 2 bases and J 6 bases, with 17 bases left between them. The CDR3 is 15 residues long.

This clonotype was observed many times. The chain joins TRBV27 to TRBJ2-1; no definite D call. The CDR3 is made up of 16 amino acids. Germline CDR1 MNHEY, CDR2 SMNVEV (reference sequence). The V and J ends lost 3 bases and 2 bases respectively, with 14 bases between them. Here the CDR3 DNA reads TGTGCCAGCAGTTTCCGGAGTGTAGGTCCCTACAATGAGCAGTTCTTC. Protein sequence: CASSFRSVGPYNEQFF.

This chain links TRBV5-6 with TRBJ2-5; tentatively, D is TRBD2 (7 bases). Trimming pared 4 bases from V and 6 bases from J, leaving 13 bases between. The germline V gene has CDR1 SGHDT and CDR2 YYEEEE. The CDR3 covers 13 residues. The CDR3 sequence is CASSQSGTQTQYF. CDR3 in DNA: TGTGCCAGCAGCCAGAGCGGGACACAGACCCAGTACTTC.

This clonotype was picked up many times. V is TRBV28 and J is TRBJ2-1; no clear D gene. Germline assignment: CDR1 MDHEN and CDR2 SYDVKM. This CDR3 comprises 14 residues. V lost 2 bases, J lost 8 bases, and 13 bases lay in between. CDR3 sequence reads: CASSLQTGRDEQFF. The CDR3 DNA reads TGTGCCAGCAGTTTACAGACGGGTCGGGATGAGCAGTTCTTC.

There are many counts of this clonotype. CDR3: CASSLGSIYEQYF. The CDR3 DNA reads as TGTGCCAGCAGCTTAGGGAGTATCTACGAGCAGTACTTC. The chain carries TRBV11-2 and TRBJ2-7; D not resolved. The CDR3 has 13 residues. V was trimmed by 1 base and J by 3 bases, leaving 7 bases between them. Looked up from germline, CDR1 is SGHAT and CDR2 is FQNNGV.

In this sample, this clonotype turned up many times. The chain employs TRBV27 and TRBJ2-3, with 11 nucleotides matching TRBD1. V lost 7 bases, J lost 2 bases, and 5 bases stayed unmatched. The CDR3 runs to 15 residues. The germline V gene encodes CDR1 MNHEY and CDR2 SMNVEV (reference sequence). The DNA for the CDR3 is TGTGCCAGCACCTGGACAGGGGGCCCCACAGATACGCAGTATTTT. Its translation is CASTWTGGPTDTQYF.

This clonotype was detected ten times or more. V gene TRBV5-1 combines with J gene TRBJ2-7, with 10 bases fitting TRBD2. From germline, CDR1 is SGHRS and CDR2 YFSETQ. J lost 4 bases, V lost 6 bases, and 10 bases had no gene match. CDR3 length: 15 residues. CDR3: CASKLGPSGSYEQYF. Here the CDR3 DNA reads TGCGCCAGCAAGTTAGGGCCTAGCGGGAGTTACGAGCAGTACTTC.

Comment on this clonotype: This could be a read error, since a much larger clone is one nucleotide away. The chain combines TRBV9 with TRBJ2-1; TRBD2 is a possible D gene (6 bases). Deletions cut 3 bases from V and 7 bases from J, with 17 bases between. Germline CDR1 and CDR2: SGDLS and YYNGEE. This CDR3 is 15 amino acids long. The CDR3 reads CASSAGGGSGNEQFF. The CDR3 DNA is TGTGCCAGCAGCGCCGGGGGTGGGAGTGGGAATGAGCAGTTCTTC.

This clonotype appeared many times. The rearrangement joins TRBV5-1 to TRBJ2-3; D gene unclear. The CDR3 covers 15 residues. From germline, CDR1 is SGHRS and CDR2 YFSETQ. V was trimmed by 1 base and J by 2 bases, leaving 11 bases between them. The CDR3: CASSLLSRFTDTQYF. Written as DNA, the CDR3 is TGCGCCAGCAGCTTGTTAAGCAGGTTCACAGATACGCAGTATTTT.

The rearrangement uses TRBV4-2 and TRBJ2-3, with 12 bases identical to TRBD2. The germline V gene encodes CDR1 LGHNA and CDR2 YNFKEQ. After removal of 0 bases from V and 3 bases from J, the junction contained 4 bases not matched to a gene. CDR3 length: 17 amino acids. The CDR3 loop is CASSQDRTSGITDTQYF. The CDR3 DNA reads TGTGCCAGCAGCCAAGACCGGACTAGCGGGATAACAGATACGCAGTATTTT.

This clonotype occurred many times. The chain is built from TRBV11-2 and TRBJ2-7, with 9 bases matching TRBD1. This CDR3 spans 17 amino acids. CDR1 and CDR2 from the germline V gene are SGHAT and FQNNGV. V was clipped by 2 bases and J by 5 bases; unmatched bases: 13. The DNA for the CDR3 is TGTGCCAGCAGCTTAACGAAGGCTTACAGGGGGCAAGACGAGCAGTACTTC. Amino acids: CASSLTKAYRGQDEQYF.

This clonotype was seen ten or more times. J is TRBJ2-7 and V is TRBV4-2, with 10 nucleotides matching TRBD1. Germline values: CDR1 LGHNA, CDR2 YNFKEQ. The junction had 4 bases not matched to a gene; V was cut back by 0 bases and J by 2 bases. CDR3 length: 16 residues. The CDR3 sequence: CASSQDQGTGAYEQYF. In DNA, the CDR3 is TGTGCCAGCAGCCAAGATCAGGGGACAGGGGCCTACGAGCAGTACTTC.

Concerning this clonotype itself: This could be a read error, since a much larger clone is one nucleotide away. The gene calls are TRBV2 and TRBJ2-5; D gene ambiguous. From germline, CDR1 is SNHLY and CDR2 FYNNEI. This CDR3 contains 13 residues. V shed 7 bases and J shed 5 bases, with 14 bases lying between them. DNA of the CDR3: TGTGCCAGCAACCCTGCACCTATGGAGACCCAGTACTTC. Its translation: CASNPAPMETQYF.

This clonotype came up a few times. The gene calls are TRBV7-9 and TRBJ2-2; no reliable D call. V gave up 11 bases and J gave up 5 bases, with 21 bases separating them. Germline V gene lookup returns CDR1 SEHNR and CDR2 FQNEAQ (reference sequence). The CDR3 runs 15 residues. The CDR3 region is CAGSGLAIGTGELFF. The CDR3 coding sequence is TGTGCCGGCTCCGGGTTAGCCATTGGGACCGGGGAGCTGTTTTTT.

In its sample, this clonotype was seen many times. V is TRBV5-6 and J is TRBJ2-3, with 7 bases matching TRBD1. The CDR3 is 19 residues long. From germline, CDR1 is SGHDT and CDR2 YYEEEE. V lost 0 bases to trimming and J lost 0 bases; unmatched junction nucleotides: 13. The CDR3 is CASSLVAGRGITSTDTQYF. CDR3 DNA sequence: TGTGCCAGCAGCTTGGTTGCTGGCAGGGGGATTACTAGCACAGATACGCAGTATTTT.

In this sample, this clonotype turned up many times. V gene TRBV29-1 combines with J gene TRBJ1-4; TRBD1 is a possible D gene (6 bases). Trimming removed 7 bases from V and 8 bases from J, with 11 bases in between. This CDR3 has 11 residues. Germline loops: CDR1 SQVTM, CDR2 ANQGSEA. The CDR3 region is CSGLGGEKLFF. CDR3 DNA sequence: TGCAGCGGGCTTGGGGGCGAAAAACTGTTTTTT.

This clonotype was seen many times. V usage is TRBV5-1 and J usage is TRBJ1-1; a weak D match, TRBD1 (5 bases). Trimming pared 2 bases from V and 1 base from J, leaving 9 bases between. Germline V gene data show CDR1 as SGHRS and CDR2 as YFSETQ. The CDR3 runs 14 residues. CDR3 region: CASSFLGTNTEAFF. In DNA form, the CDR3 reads TGCGCCAGCAGCTTTTTAGGGACGAACACTGAAGCTTTCTTT.